The clone carrying this T cell receptor beta chain was counted ten times or more. The CDR3 is made up of 16 amino acids. With 7 bases removed from V and 2 bases from J, the gap between germline ends came to 17 bases. The data belong to a study of regulatory T cells in long-lasting Graves disease. At the level of the study: For a period under 3 months, newly diagnosed Graves' patients had taken antithyroid drugs.

In building TCR beta libraries, iRepertoire HTBI primers were used together with Arm-PCR of CDR3 regions. Authors' methods: Identified segments across samples numbered roughly 60 TRBV and approximately 14 TRBJ. MiXCR, applied by TCRdb to the multiplex PCR reads, yields one record per CDR3 protein. It is TCRdb's table, rather than the study itself, that gives the V and J calls and clone size. The sample consists of roughly 360,000 distinct CDR3 sequences, 10% to 15% of them appearing once. Time point of the sample: newly diagnosed GD, antithyroid drugs for less than 3 months. RNA from PBMCs was the source of the TCR library. This sample also appeared in a second study, on T cells in Graves' hyperthyroidism and ophthalmopathy.

The sample consisted of peripheral blood mononuclear cells (PBMCs), taken at new diagnosis, from a patient treated with antithyroid drugs. V is TRBV12-3 or TRBV12-4 and J is TRBJ2-2; maybe TRBD1 (6 bases). This TCR derives from a woman aged 18-29 years with Graves disease. Here the CDR3 DNA reads TGTGCCAGCAACCCCTGGGAACAGGGAAACACCGGGGAGCTGTTTTTT. It translates to CASNPWEQGNTGELFF.